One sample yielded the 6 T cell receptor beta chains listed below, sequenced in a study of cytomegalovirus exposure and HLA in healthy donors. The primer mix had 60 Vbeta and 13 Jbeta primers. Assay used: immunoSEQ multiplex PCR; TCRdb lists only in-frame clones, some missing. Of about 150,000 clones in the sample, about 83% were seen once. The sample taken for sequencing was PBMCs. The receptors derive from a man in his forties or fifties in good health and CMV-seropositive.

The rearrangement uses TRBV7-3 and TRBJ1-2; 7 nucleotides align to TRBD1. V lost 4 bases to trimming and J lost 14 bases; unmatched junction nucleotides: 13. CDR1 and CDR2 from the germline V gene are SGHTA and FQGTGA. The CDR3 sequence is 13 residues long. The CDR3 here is CASSSSPGQPRTF. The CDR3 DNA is TGTGCCAGCAGCTCGTCCCCGGGACAGCCTAGGACCTTC.

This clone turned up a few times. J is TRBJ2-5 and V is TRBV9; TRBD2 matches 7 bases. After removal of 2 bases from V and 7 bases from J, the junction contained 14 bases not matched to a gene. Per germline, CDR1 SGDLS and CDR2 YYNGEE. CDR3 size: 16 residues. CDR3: CASSVGAGEVKGTQYF. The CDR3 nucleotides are TGTGCCAGCAGCGTTGGCGCGGGAGAAGTCAAAGGGACCCAGTACTTC.

CDR3 sequence (DNA): TGTGCCAGCAGCGTTTTGCGGGAGTGGGAGCAGTACTTC. Translating gives CASSVLREWEQYF. The gene calls are TRBV2 and TRBJ2-7; 7 positions match TRBD2. The junction had 9 bases not matched to a gene; V was cut back by 6 bases and J by 7 bases. The length of the CDR3 is 13 residues. Germline V gene sequence: CDR1 SNHLY, CDR2 FYNNEI.

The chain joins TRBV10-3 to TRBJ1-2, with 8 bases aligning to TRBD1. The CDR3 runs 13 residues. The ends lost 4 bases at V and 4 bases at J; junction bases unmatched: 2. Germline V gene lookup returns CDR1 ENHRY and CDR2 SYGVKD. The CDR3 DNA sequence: TGTGCCATCAGTGCCGGGACAGGCTATGGCTACACCTTC. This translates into CAISAGTGYGYTF.

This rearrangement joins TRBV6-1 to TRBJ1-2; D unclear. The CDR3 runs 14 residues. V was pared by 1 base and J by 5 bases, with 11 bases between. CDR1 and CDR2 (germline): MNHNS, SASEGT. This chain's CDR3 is CASSEGGSGYGYTF. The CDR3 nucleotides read TGTGCCAGCAGTGAAGGAGGCTCGGGGTATGGCTACACCTTC.

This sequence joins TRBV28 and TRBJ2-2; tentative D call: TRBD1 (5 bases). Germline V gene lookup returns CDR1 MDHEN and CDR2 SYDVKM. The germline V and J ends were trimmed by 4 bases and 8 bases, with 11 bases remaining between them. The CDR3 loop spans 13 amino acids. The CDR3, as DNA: TGTGCCAGCAGTTCCCCAGGGATGGGGGAGCTGTTTTTT. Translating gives CASSSPGMGELFF.